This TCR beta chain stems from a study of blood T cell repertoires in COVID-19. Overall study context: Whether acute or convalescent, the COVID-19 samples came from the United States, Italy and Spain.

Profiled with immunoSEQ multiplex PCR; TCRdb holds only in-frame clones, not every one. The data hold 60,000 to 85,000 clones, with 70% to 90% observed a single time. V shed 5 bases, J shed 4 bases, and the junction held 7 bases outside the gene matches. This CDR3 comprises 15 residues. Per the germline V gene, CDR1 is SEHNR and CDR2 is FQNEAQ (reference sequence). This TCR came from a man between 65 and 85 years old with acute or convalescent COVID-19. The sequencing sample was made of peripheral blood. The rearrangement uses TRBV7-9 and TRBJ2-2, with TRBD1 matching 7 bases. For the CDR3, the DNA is TGTGCCAGCAGCACCTGGGACAGACGCACCGGGGAGCTGTTTTTT. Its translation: CASSTWDRRTGELFF.